The entry that follows covers one T cell receptor (beta chain) sequence. It has no known antigen specificity. No much larger clonotype is one base removed from it; base qualities were not supplied. This entry comes from a study of blood T cell repertoires in COVID-19 (dated by TCRdb to about 2020). Study-wide context: Samples covering the acute and convalescent phases of COVID-19 were provided by collaborators in the United States, Italy and Spain. The prospective study material was composed of cDNA or gDNA derived from T cells, B-cell-depleted T cells, or PBMCs. Subjects who had been exposed to COVID-19, were actively infected with it, or had recovered from it provided the deeply sampled blood TCRbeta repertoires that made up the dataset. The repertoires were released in a freely available public database meant as a resource for research on the immune response to SARS-CoV-2. Samples came from the ongoing ImmuneRACE study (first 160 participants) plus 1,254 subjects from 6 global collaborators. A de-identified subject ID, COVID-19 status, age in years and sex were almost always included in the sample metadata. Where available, HLA class I and class II types were taken from metadata supplied by the sample provider and were not determined by assay-based typing.

TCRbeta CDR3 regions were amplified from genomic DNA using the immunoSEQ Assay, a bias-controlled multiplex PCR. On the authors' methods: Nucleated cell counts per sample were estimated from amplification of reference gene primers within the assay. Sequence reads were collapsed and filtered to measure the absolute abundance of every unique TCRbeta CDR3 rearrangement. For each sample, productive Simpson clonality was calculated as the square root of Simpson's diversity index over productive rearrangements. Here the immuneACCESS table is served through TCRdb, limited to in-frame sequences with V and J called. Missing clones are a known gap in these copies; in checked studies unresolved V genes cover under half, and the rest lacks a known reason. V, J and clone size reflect that table, while D and trimming were determined from the DNA. Across this sample there are about 230,000 clones, with over 85% seen only once. 3% to 4% of the sample is held by the ten biggest clonotypes.

What the authors observed across the whole study: Clinical and demographic metadata were provided uncurated, with the amount varying by source and participant.

From its cysteine to its phenylalanine, the CDR3 spans 15 amino acids. Only the CDR3 portion is preserved as DNA: 45 bases, with reading frame beginning at the first base. Relative to germline, V is 1 base shorter and J is 7 bases shorter, with 14 bases between their ends. For CDR1 and CDR2, the germline V gene (reference sequence) lists SEHNR and FQNEAQ. In the prospective study, participants were roughly 18 to 100 years old, resided in 20 to 30 geographic areas of the United States, and were enrolled through a virtual design. To assign participants to cohorts, the prospective study relied on clinical history that participants themselves reported in a screening survey and a study questionnaire. In the prospective study, mobile phlebotomists collected whole blood, serum and a nasopharyngeal or oropharyngeal swab from each participant. Over a roughly 2-month period, participants in the prospective study had the option of providing additional blood draws and questionnaires. Before DNA extraction, blood samples from the prospective study were shipped at room temperature or frozen.

The receptor was isolated from a woman in her twenties or thirties with acute COVID-19. The receptor chain draws on TRBV7-9 and TRBJ1-5; 6 matching bases give a weak D call of TRBD1. The material sequenced was PBMCs or T cells enriched from blood (not recorded which). Here the CDR3 is given as CASSLDVGATQPQHF. The sequenced DNA: TGTGCCAGCAGCTTAGACGTGGGGGCGACACAGCCCCAGCATTTT.